The T cell receptor (beta chain) described here comes from a study of blood T cell repertoires in COVID-19. Study-level background: From T cells, B-cell-depleted T cells, or PBMCs came the material, which was cDNA or gDNA.

On this clone: Other DNA sequences in the same sample also yield this CDR3.

As originally analysed: The authors estimated nucleated cell counts from reference gene primer amplification. Sequencing used immunoSEQ multiplex PCR; TCRdb keeps in-frame clones, though not all of them. The V and J calls and clone size are taken from that table; D and trimming were inferred from the DNA. The sample contains hundreds of thousands of clones, about nine tenths of which appear only once. The CDR3 loop spans 14 amino acids. V was cut by 5 bases and J by 2 bases, with 10 bases left in between. Germline CDR1 is MDHEN and CDR2 is SYDVKM. The TCR originated in a woman aged 25 to 45 who had recovered from COVID-19. Sequencing was done on a sample of peripheral blood. The genes are TRBV28 and TRBJ1-5; TRBD1 might be the D (5 bases). The CDR3 here is CASSRGGGNQPQHF. For the CDR3, the DNA is TGTGCCAGCAGTCGAGGAGGGGGCAATCAGCCCCAGCATTTT.